This TCR beta chain originates from a study of OX40 agonist ivuxolimab in advanced cancers. Whole-study context: Patient treatment consisted of intravenous ivuxolimab administration every 2 weeks at 0.01 to 10 mg/kg.

For this clone: The antigen is unknown.

Data came from immunoSEQ multiplex PCR; TCRdb stores just in-frame clones and leaves some out. The repertoire holds some 130,000 clones, with just over 90% as singletons. Overall study findings and caveats: Doses of 0.1 to 3.0 mg/kg were accompanied by clonal expansion of CD4+ and CD8+ blood T cells by week 6.

This sequence was found in an adult with an advanced solid tumor such as melanoma, head and neck, liver or kidney cancer. The starting material was CD4+ or CD8+ T cells sorted from blood, obtained in a trial of the OX40 agonist ivuxolimab.

The CDR3 loop reads CASSSYEQYF. CDR3 DNA: TGTGCCAGCAGCTCCTACGAGCAGTACTTC. The V gene is TRBV27, the J gene TRBJ2-7; no clear D. CDR3 length: 10 residues. Germline V gene data show CDR1 as MNHEY and CDR2 as SMNVEV (reference sequence). With 6 bases removed from V and 0 bases from J, the gap between germline ends came to 0 bases.